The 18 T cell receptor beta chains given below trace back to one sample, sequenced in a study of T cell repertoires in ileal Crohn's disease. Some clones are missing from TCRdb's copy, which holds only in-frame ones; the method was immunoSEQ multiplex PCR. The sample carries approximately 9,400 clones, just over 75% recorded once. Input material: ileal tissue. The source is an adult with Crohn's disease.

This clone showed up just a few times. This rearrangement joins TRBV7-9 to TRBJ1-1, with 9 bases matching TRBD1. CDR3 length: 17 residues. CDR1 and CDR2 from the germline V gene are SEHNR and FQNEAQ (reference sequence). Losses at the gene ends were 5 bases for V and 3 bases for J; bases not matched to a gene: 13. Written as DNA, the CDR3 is TGTGCCAGCAGCAAACTCGGGACAGGGTTTGAGGACACTGAAGCTTTCTTT. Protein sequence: CASSKLGTGFEDTEAFF.

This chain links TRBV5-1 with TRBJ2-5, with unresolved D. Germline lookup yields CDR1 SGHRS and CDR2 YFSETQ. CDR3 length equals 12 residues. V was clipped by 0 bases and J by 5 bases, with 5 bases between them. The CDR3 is CASSLAAETQYF. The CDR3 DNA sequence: TGCGCCAGCAGCTTGGCTGCGGAGACCCAGTACTTC. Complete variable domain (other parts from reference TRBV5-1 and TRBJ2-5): KAGVTQTPRYLIKTRGQQVTLSCSPISGHRSVSWYQQTPGQGLQFLFEYFSETQRNKGNFPGRFSGRQFSNSRSEMNVSTLELGDSALYLCASSLAAETQYFGPGTRLLVL.

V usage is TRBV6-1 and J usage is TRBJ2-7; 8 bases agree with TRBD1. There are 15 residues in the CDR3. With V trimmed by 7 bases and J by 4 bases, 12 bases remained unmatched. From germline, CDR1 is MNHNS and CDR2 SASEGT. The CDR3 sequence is CASNRPGQAKYEQYF. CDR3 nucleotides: TGTGCCAGCAATCGACCGGGACAGGCGAAATACGAGCAGTACTTC.

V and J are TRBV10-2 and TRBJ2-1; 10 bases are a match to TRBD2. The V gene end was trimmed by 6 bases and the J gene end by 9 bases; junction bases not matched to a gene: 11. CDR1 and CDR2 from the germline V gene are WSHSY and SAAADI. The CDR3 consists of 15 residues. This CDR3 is CASSTTSGTITEQFF. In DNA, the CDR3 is TGCGCCAGCAGCACTACTAGCGGGACTATCACTGAGCAGTTCTTC.

CDR3 residues: CASTNSRVADTQYF. Written as DNA, the CDR3 is TGTGCCAGCACCAACAGCAGGGTCGCAGATACGCAGTATTTT. This rearrangement joins TRBV13 to TRBJ2-3; perhaps TRBD1 as D (5 bases). Trimming pared 7 bases from V and 4 bases from J, leaving 15 bases between. CDR1 and CDR2 from the germline V gene are PRHDT and FYEKMQ (reference sequence). The CDR3 spans 14 residues. The variable domain in full, completed from reference TRBV13 and TRBJ2-3, reads AAGVIQSPRHLIKEKRETATLKCYPIPRHDTVYWYQQGPGQDPQFLISFYEKMQSDKGSIPDRFSAQQFSDYHSELNMSSLELGDSALYFCASTNSRVADTQYFGPGTRLTVL.

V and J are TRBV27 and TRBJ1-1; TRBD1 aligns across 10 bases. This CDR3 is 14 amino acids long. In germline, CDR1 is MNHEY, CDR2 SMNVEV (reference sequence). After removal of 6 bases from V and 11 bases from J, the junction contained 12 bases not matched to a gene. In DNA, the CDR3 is TGTGCCAGCAGCCGACCCGGGACAGGGGTCGGGGCTTTCTTT. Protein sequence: CASSRPGTGVGAFF.

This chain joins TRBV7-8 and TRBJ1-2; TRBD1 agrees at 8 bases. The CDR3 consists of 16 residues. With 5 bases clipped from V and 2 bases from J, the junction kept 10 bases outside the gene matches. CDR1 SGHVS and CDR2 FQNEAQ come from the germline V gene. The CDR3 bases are TGTGCCAGCAGCCTCTCCTCACAGGGGGACAACTATGGCTACACCTTC. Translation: CASSLSSQGDNYGYTF.

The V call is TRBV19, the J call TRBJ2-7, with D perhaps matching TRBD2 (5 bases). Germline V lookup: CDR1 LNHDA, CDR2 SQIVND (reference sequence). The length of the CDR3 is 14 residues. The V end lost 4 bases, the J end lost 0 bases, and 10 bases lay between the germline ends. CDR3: CASSTGVLSYEQYF. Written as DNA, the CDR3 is TGTGCCAGTAGTACCGGGGTACTCTCCTACGAGCAGTACTTC.

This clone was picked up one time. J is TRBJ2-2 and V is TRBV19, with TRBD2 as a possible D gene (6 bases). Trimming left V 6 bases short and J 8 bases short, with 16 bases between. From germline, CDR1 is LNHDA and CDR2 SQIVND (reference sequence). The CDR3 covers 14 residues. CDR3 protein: CASSEYRSGGELFF. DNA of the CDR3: TGTGCCAGTAGCGAATACAGGAGCGGGGGGGAGCTGTTTTTT.

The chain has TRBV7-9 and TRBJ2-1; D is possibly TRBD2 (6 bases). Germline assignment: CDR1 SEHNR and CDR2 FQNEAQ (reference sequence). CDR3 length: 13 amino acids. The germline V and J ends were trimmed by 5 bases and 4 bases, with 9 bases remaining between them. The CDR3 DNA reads TGTGCCAGCAGCACGGGACTGTACAATGAGCAGTTCTTC. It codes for CASSTGLYNEQFF. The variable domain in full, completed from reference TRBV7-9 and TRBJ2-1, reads DTGVSQNPRHKITKRGQNVTFRCDPISEHNRLYWYRQTLGQGPEFLTYFQNEAQLEKSRLLSDRFSAERPKGSFSTLEIQRTEQGDSAMYLCASSTGLYNEQFFGPGTRLTVL.

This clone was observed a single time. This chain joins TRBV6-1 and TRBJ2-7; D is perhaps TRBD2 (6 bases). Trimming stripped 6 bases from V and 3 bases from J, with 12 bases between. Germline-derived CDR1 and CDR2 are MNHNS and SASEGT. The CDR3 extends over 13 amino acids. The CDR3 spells CASRGDFVYEQYF. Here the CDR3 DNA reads TGTGCCAGCAGGGGGGACTTCGTCTACGAGCAGTACTTC.

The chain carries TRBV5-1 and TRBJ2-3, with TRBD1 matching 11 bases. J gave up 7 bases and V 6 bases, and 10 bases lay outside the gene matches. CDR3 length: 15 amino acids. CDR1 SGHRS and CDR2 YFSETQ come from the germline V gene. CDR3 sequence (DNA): TGCGCCAGCACCGCGGCCGGGACAGGGGGAAATACGCAGTATTTT. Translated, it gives CASTAAGTGGNTQYF.

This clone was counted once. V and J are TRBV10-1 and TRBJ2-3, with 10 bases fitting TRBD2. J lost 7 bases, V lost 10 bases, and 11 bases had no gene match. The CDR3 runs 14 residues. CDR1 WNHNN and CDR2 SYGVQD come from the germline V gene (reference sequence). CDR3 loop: CATRSGGAENTQYF. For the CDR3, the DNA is TGCGCCACGCGGAGCGGGGGGGCCGAAAATACGCAGTATTTT.

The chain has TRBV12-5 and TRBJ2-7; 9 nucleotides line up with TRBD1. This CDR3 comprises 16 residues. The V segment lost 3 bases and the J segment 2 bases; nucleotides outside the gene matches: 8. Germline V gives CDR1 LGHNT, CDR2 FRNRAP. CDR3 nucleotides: TGTGCTAGTGGTTTCGGACAGGGGTCTCGGACCTACGAGCAGTACTTC. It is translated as CASGFGQGSRTYEQYF.

The CDR3 loop reads CASSHPSAGEQYF. In DNA form, the CDR3 reads TGTGCCAGCAGCCACCCCTCGGCGGGCGAGCAGTACTTC. The chain is built from TRBV14 and TRBJ2-7; tentative D call: TRBD2 (5 bases). This CDR3 region has 13 residues. V lost 3 bases to trimming and J lost 6 bases, with 12 bases between them. In germline, CDR1 is SGHDN, CDR2 FVKESK. The entire variable domain, with the rest obtained from reference TRBV14 and TRBJ2-7, is as follows: EAGVTQFPSHSVIEKGQTVTLRCDPISGHDNLYWYRRVMGKEIKFLLHFVKESKQDESGMPNNRFLAERTGGTYSTLKVQPAELEDSGVYFCASSHPSAGEQYFGPGTRLTVT.

For the CDR3, the DNA is TGTGCCAGCCTCCCCGGGACTACAGGGTTCTATGGCTACACCTTC. Translating it yields CASLPGTTGFYGYTF. The gene calls are TRBV6-6 and TRBJ1-2; a weak D match, TRBD1 (6 bases). V was cut by 8 bases and J by 4 bases, with 20 bases left in between. The germline gives CDR1 MNHNY, CDR2 SVGAGI (reference sequence). CDR3 length equals 15 residues.

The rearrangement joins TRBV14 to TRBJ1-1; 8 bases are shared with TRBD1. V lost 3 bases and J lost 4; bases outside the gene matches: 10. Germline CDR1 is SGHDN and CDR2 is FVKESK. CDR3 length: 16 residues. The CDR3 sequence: CASSQNRDRFLTEAFF. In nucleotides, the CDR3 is TGTGCCAGCAGCCAGAACCGGGACAGGTTTCTCACTGAAGCTTTCTTT.

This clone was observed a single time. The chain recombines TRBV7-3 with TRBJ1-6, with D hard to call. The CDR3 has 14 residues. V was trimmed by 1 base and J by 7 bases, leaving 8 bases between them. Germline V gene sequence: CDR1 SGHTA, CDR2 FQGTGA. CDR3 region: CASSLRASNSPLHF. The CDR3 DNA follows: TGTGCCAGCAGCTTAAGGGCTTCGAATTCACCCCTCCACTTT.